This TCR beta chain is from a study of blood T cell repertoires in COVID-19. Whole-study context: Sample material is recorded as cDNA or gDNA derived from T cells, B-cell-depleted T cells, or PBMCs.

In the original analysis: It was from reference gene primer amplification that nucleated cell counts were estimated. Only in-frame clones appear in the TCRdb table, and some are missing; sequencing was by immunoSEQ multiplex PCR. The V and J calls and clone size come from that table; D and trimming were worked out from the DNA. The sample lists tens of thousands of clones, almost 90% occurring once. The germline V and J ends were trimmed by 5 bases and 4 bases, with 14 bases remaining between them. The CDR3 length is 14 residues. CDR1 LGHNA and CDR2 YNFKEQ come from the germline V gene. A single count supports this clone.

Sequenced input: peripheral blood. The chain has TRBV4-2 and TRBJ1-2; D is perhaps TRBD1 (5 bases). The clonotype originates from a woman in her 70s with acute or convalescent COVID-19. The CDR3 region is CASSSTVNGYGYTF. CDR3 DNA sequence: TGTGCCAGCAGCTCGACAGTAAATGGCTATGGCTACACCTTC.